This is a list of T cell receptor beta chains from one sample in a study of glioma-infiltrating T cells after dendritic cell vaccination. Only in-frame clones appear in the TCRdb table, and some are missing; sequencing was by immunoSEQ multiplex PCR. The data show 80,000 to 100,000 clones, around three quarters seen once. The sequences come from blood, collected before dendritic cell vaccination. All receptors derive from a human donor with glioblastoma. Each CDR3 is given with its conserved first and last residue. The D gene is left open where the match is weak. Size is stated for part of the rows, as once, few or many counts, or as a class when the clone is expanded.

abundance: .
d_gene: TRBD1
j_gene: TRBJ2-7
v_gene: TRBV4-1
CDR3aa: CASSDQKQGAFDEQYF
CDR3nt: TGCGCCAGCAGCGACCAGAAACAGGGGGCTTTCGACGAGCAGTACTTC

abundance: once
d_gene: .
j_gene: TRBJ2-7
v_gene: TRBV28
CDR3aa: CASSLGGEGSYEQYF
CDR3nt: TGTGCCAGCAGTTTAGGAGGCGAGGGCTCCTACGAGCAGTACTTC

abundance: .
d_gene: TRBD1
j_gene: TRBJ1-1
v_gene: TRBV5-6
CDR3aa: CASSRRQGENTEAFF
CDR3nt: TGTGCCAGCAGCCGAAGACAGGGCGAGAACACTGAAGCTTTCTTT

abundance: .
d_gene: .
j_gene: TRBJ2-7
v_gene: TRBV2
CDR3aa: CASSGSFYEQYF
CDR3nt: TGTGCCAGCAGCGGGAGTTTCTACGAGCAGTACTTC

abundance: .
d_gene: TRBD1
j_gene: TRBJ1-1
v_gene: TRBV18
CDR3aa: CASSPQQGETEAFF
CDR3nt: TGTGCCAGCTCACCTCAACAGGGGGAGACTGAAGCTTTCTTT

abundance: .
d_gene: .
j_gene: TRBJ1-1
v_gene: TRBV29-1
CDR3aa: CSVHRGGGDTEAFF
CDR3nt: TGCAGCGTGCACCGAGGGGGAGGGGACACTGAAGCTTTCTTT

abundance: .
d_gene: .
j_gene: TRBJ2-1
v_gene: TRBV2
CDR3aa: CASSDLLVRNEQFF
CDR3nt: TGTGCCAGCAGTGATTTACTCGTCAGGAATGAGCAGTTCTTC

abundance: once
d_gene: TRBD1
j_gene: TRBJ1-1
v_gene: TRBV5-4
CDR3aa: CASSSGTGGFTEAFF
CDR3nt: TGTGCCAGCAGCTCCGGGACAGGGGGCTTCACTGAAGCTTTCTTT

abundance: .
d_gene: .
j_gene: TRBJ1-5
v_gene: TRBV28
CDR3aa: CASSLQGPGSNQPQHF
CDR3nt: TGTGCCAGCAGTTTACAGGGTCCTGGTAGCAATCAGCCCCAGCATTTT

abundance: .
d_gene: .
j_gene: TRBJ1-3
v_gene: TRBV4-1
CDR3aa: CASSRGMDSGNTIYF
CDR3nt: TGCGCCAGCAGCCGCGGGATGGACTCTGGAAACACCATATATTTT

abundance: .
d_gene: .
j_gene: TRBJ1-4
v_gene: TRBV25-1
CDR3aa: CASSAAGRSGEKLFF
CDR3nt: TGTGCCAGCAGTGCTGCGGGACGATCGGGAGAAAAACTGTTTTTT

abundance: once
d_gene: .
j_gene: TRBJ1-2
v_gene: TRBV5-1
CDR3aa: CASTDPTGRRNQGRMNGYTF
CDR3nt: TGCGCCAGCACCGATCCAACAGGAAGGAGAAACCAGGGAAGGATGAATGGCTACACCTTC

abundance: .
d_gene: TRBD1
j_gene: TRBJ1-5
v_gene: TRBV29-1
CDR3aa: CSVGTGGDSNQPQHF
CDR3nt: TGCAGCGTAGGGACAGGGGGCGATAGCAATCAGCCCCAGCATTTT

abundance: .
d_gene: .
j_gene: TRBJ2-2
v_gene: TRBV28
CDR3aa: CASRRSGELFF
CDR3nt: TGTGCCAGCAGGCGTTCCGGGGAGCTGTTTTTT

abundance: .
d_gene: TRBD2
j_gene: TRBJ2-7
v_gene: TRBV19
CDR3aa: CASGLAGDSYEQYF
CDR3nt: TGTGCCAGTGGACTAGCGGGGGACTCCTACGAGCAGTACTTC

abundance: .
d_gene: TRBD2
j_gene: TRBJ2-7
v_gene: TRBV6-1
CDR3aa: CASRLTSGGTYEQYF
CDR3nt: TGTGCCAGCAGATTGACTAGCGGGGGGACCTACGAGCAGTACTTC

abundance: .
d_gene: TRBD1
j_gene: TRBJ1-2
v_gene: TRBV7-9
CDR3aa: CASSSTGVLYGYTF
CDR3nt: TGTGCCAGCAGCTCCACAGGGGTCCTCTATGGCTACACCTTC

abundance: .
d_gene: .
j_gene: TRBJ2-1
v_gene: TRBV5-1
CDR3aa: CASSRQNEQFF
CDR3nt: TGCGCCAGCAGTCGACAAAATGAGCAGTTCTTC

abundance: .
d_gene: .
j_gene: TRBJ1-5
v_gene: TRBV19
CDR3aa: CASSNWEAGNQPQHF
CDR3nt: TGTGCCAGTAGTAACTGGGAGGCGGGGAATCAGCCCCAGCATTTT

abundance: .
d_gene: TRBD1
j_gene: TRBJ1-1
v_gene: TRBV5-8
CDR3aa: CASSFWTGKNTEAFF
CDR3nt: TGTGCCAGCAGCTTTTGGACAGGGAAGAACACTGAAGCTTTCTTT

abundance: few
d_gene: .
j_gene: TRBJ1-3
v_gene: TRBV4-1
CDR3aa: CASSHFTGSSWENTIYF
CDR3nt: TGCGCCAGCAGCCATTTCACAGGGTCCTCTTGGGAGAACACCATATATTTT

abundance: .
d_gene: .
j_gene: TRBJ1-3
v_gene: TRBV7-9
CDR3aa: CASSLLLGWEAGNTIYF
CDR3nt: TGTGCCAGCAGCCTTCTATTGGGATGGGAGGCAGGAAACACCATATATTTT

abundance: .
d_gene: TRBD1
j_gene: TRBJ1-1
v_gene: TRBV9
CDR3aa: CASSVGTANTEAFF
CDR3nt: TGTGCCAGCAGCGTCGGGACAGCGAACACTGAAGCTTTCTTT

abundance: .
d_gene: .
j_gene: TRBJ1-2
v_gene: TRBV28
CDR3aa: CAHASRAGGYTF
CDR3nt: TGTGCCCACGCCTCTAGAGCCGGGGGCTACACCTTC

abundance: .
d_gene: TRBD1
j_gene: TRBJ2-1
v_gene: TRBV18
CDR3aa: CASSPPRQGLYNEQFF
CDR3nt: TGTGCCAGCTCACCACCGAGACAGGGGCTCTACAATGAGCAGTTCTTC

abundance: .
d_gene: TRBD1
j_gene: TRBJ2-4
v_gene: TRBV4-1
CDR3aa: CASSQEPPQGTKNIQYF
CDR3nt: TGCGCCAGCAGCCAAGAGCCCCCACAGGGGACCAAAAACATTCAGTACTTC

abundance: .
d_gene: TRBD1
j_gene: TRBJ1-5
v_gene: TRBV30
CDR3aa: CAWSVKGAGQPQHF
CDR3nt: TGTGCCTGGAGTGTGAAGGGGGCCGGTCAGCCCCAGCATTTT

abundance: .
d_gene: TRBD1
j_gene: TRBJ2-7
v_gene: TRBV5-4
CDR3aa: CASSPRTGGGEQYF
CDR3nt: TGTGCCAGCAGCCCAAGGACAGGGGGAGGCGAGCAGTACTTC